One T cell receptor beta chain is described in this entry. Its matching antigen is unknown. Sequenced by immunoSEQ multiplex PCR; TCRdb stores in-frame clones only, minus some. The top ten hold roughly 1.4% of the sample, which has 70,000 to 75,000 clones, roughly 84% seen once. The record originates from a study of T cells in localized non-small cell lung cancer. General observations from the study: Among the tissues sampled, uninvolved adjacent lung had the highest T cell clonality, above tumor. Adjacent lung tissue had a median around 50 of the top 100 clones found in the tumor.

With 4 bases clipped from V and 2 bases from J, the junction kept 7 bases outside the gene matches. The CDR3 is made up of 15 amino acids. Germline V gene lookup returns CDR1 SGHNT and CDR2 YYREEE (reference sequence). Here the sequenced sample was peripheral blood, taken before any cancer treatment. The V and J genes are TRBV5-4 and TRBJ2-7; 9 nucleotides align to TRBD1. The sequence derives from a female donor older than 55 with stage I lung adenocarcinoma. In DNA form, the CDR3 reads TGTGCCAGCAGCATCACAGGGGGCTGGACCTACGAGCAGTACTTC. Translating it yields CASSITGGWTYEQYF. Complete variable domain (other parts from reference TRBV5-4 and TRBJ2-7): ETGVTQSPTHLIKTRGQQVTLRCSSQSGHNTVSWYQQALGQGPQFIFQYYREEENGRGNFPPRFSGLQFPNYSSELNVNALELDDSALYLCASSITGGWTYEQYFGPGTRLTVT.